These T cell receptor beta chains were read from a single sample in a study of T-cell memory formation after mild COVID-19. From the 5' RACE reads, TCRdb called clonotypes with MiXCR, one entry per CDR3 protein. This sample has approximately 570,000 distinct CDR3 sequences, with roughly 17% found just once. Source material: PBMCs or a T cell subset sorted from them (not recorded which). The receptors here all came from an adult woman who had mild COVID-19 (a few samples of this study predate the infection). Cell type and time point are not known. Both conserved end residues are part of each CDR3. A D gene is named only where the DNA matches it firmly. Expanded clones get a size class; other rows say once, few or many, or leave the size out.

j_call d_call clone_size v_call cdr3_nt cdr3_aa
TRBJ2-2 - - TRBV9 TGTGCCAGCAGCGTAGGGGGTGGAGGGAGCGGCACCGGGGAGCTGTTTTTT CASSVGGGGSGTGELFF
TRBJ1-3 TRBD1 - TRBV28 TGTGCCAGCAGGTCCTCCCGGGACAGGGCTCGTGGAAACACCATATATTTT CASRSSRDRARGNTIYF
TRBJ2-3 - few TRBV4-1 TGCGCCAGCAGCCAAGTGAACGGGGCTAGCACAGATACGCAGTATTTT CASSQVNGASTDTQYF
TRBJ2-2 - - TRBV19 TGTGCCAGTAGTACTAGGTGGCAGAACACCGGGGAGCTGTTTTTT CASSTRWQNTGELFF
TRBJ1-2 TRBD1 - TRBV5-4 TGTGCCAGCAGCCTCGAGCCTCCGGGACAGGGTGTCTATGGCTACACCTTC CASSLEPPGQGVYGYTF
TRBJ2-7 - few TRBV9 TGTGCCAGCAGCGTATCACCGGGACAAGGCTACGAGCAGTACTTC CASSVSPGQGYEQYF
TRBJ1-1 - - TRBV20-1 TGCAGTGCTACCAGGGCAGGGAGGAACACTGAAGCTTTCTTT CSATRAGRNTEAFF
TRBJ1-1 TRBD1 few TRBV3-1 TGTGCCAGCAGCCAACTACAGGGGTGGGAAGCTTTCTTT CASSQLQGWEAFF
TRBJ1-2 - - TRBV6-5 TGTGCCAGCAGTTACTCGTCCAGCTATGGCTACACCTTC CASSYSSSYGYTF
TRBJ1-2 - - TRBV6-2/TRBV6-3 TGTGCCAGCAGTTCCGGACCTCCCACGGACTATGGCTACACCTTC CASSSGPPTDYGYTF
TRBJ1-2 TRBD1 few TRBV4-1 TGCGCCAGCAGACGCCCGGGACAGGGCTATGGCTACACCTTC CASRRPGQGYGYTF
TRBJ1-1 - few TRBV29-1 TGCAGCGTTGCCCTAAGCACTGAAGCTTTCTTT CSVALSTEAFF
TRBJ1-6 - few TRBV20-1 TGCAGTGCCCCGACAGGCCCTAGCTATAATTCACCCCTCCACTTT CSAPTGPSYNSPLHF
TRBJ2-7 TRBD1 - TRBV5-1 TGCGCCAGCAGCCCCAGGTGGGACAGCTCCTCCTACGAGCAGTACTTC CASSPRWDSSSYEQYF
TRBJ2-1 - - TRBV5-1 TGCGCCAGCAGCTTGGACCCCCTCTCAGCATACAATGAGCAGTTCTTC CASSLDPLSAYNEQFF
TRBJ2-1 TRBD1 - TRBV5-4 TGTGCCAGCAGCGTGACAGGGGGCAATGAGCAGTTCTTC CASSVTGGNEQFF
TRBJ2-1 TRBD2 - TRBV9 TGTGCCAGCAGCGTAGTTGTAGCGGGGGGGGTTGGAGAGCAGTTCTTC CASSVVVAGGVGEQFF
TRBJ1-1 - many TRBV7-3 TGTGCCAGCAGCTTAACGGTGGGGGTGAGGACTGAAGCTTTCTTT CASSLTVGVRTEAFF
TRBJ2-7 - many TRBV18 TGTGCCAGCTCACCATCTAGCGATTCCTACGAGCAGTACTTC CASSPSSDSYEQYF
TRBJ2-3 TRBD2 - TRBV9 TGTGCCTCGGGAACAGGCGCTAGCGGGAGTTTGACAGATACGCAGTATTTT CASGTGASGSLTDTQYF
TRBJ2-7 TRBD1 few TRBV4-3 TGCGCCAGCAGCCCTCGAAGGGACAGGCGTTCCTACGAGCAGTACTTC CASSPRRDRRSYEQYF
TRBJ1-4 - - TRBV3-1 TGTGCCAGCAGCCAACCGGGGAGTGAAAAACTGTTTTTT CASSQPGSEKLFF